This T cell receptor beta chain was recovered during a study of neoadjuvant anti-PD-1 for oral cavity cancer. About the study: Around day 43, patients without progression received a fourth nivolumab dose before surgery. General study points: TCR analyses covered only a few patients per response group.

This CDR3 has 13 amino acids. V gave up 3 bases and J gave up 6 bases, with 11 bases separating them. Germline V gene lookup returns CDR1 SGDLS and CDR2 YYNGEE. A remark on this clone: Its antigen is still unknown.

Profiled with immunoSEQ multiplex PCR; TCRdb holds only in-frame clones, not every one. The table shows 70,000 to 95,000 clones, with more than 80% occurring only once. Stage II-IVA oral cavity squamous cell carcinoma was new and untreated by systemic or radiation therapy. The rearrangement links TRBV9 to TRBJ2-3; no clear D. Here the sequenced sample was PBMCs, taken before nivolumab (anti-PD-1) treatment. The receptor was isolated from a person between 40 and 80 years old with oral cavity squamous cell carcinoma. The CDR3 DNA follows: TGTGCCAGCAGCGCATACGTCACTGATACGCAGTATTTT. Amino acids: CASSAYVTDTQYF.